A selection of T cell receptor beta chains follows, all from one sample in a study of Tregs in tolerant kidney transplant recipients. The method was immunoSEQ multiplex PCR; TCRdb's version includes in-frame clones alone and lacks a portion of them. The table shows over 50,000 clones, with around 83% occurring only once. The sequenced sample was CD4+ T cells from blood. These receptor sequences come from a human donor in good health. CDR3s include the opening cysteine and the closing phenylalanine or tryptophan. The D gene is left open where the match is weak. Clone size is not always given. Where it is, it says once, few, many or a class for expanded clones.

d_call: TRBD1; v_call: TRBV11-2; clone_size: NA; j_call: TRBJ1-2; cdr3_nt: TGTGCCAGCAGCTTAGATCTCACAGGGGGACACTACACCTTC; cdr3_aa: CASSLDLTGGHYTF
d_call: TRBD2; v_call: TRBV29-1; clone_size: NA; j_call: TRBJ2-3; cdr3_nt: TGCAGCGTTGAAATAGCGGGGGGGCCCACAGATACGCAGTATTTT; cdr3_aa: CSVEIAGGPTDTQYF
d_call: TRBD1; v_call: TRBV30; clone_size: once; j_call: TRBJ2-2; cdr3_nt: TGTGCCTGGAGTGGGGGACAGGGAAGTAACACGAACACCGGGGAGCTGTTTTTT; cdr3_aa: CAWSGGQGSNTNTGELFF
d_call: TRBD1; v_call: TRBV6-5; clone_size: once; j_call: TRBJ1-2; cdr3_nt: TGTGCCAGCAGTCTACAGGACAGGGGCTATGGCTACACCTTC; cdr3_aa: CASSLQDRGYGYTF
d_call: NA; v_call: TRBV2; clone_size: NA; j_call: TRBJ2-5; cdr3_nt: TGTGCCAGCAGTGAAAACGGGTCAGAGACCCAGTACTTC; cdr3_aa: CASSENGSETQYF
d_call: TRBD1; v_call: TRBV2; clone_size: NA; j_call: TRBJ1-6; cdr3_nt: TGTGCCAGCAGTGCTGCGGGACAGGGCGCGTCACCCCTCCACTTT; cdr3_aa: CASSAAGQGASPLHF
d_call: NA; v_call: TRBV5-1; clone_size: NA; j_call: TRBJ2-1; cdr3_nt: TGCGCCAGCAGCTTCGACATAACCTACAATGAGCAGTTCTTC; cdr3_aa: CASSFDITYNEQFF
d_call: NA; v_call: TRBV7-8; clone_size: NA; j_call: TRBJ2-5; cdr3_nt: TGTGCCAGCAGCTGGGCCAAGTACCAAGAGACCCAGTACTTC; cdr3_aa: CASSWAKYQETQYF
d_call: NA; v_call: TRBV30; clone_size: medium-sized; j_call: TRBJ1-2; cdr3_nt: TGTGCCTGGAGTGTAGGGCAGGGCTATGGCTACACCTTC; cdr3_aa: CAWSVGQGYGYTF
d_call: TRBD2; v_call: TRBV28; clone_size: NA; j_call: TRBJ2-1; cdr3_nt: TGTGCCAGCACTTCGGGGGGTCGACCAAGCTCCTACAATGAGCAGTTCTTC; cdr3_aa: CASTSGGRPSSYNEQFF
d_call: NA; v_call: TRBV10-2; clone_size: NA; j_call: TRBJ2-7; cdr3_nt: TGCGCCAGCAGTGAGATCTGGACTTTGCGCTACGAGCAGTACTTC; cdr3_aa: CASSEIWTLRYEQYF
d_call: NA; v_call: TRBV6-1; clone_size: NA; j_call: TRBJ1-1; cdr3_nt: TGTGCCAGCAGTGCCCAGAGGAACACTGAAGCTTTCTTT; cdr3_aa: CASSAQRNTEAFF
d_call: NA; v_call: TRBV30; clone_size: NA; j_call: TRBJ2-6; cdr3_nt: TGTGCCTGGATCATGTCGCGTTATACAAGTCGGGCCAACGTCCTGACTTTC; cdr3_aa: CAWIMSRYTSRANVLTF
d_call: NA; v_call: TRBV27; clone_size: few; j_call: TRBJ2-7; cdr3_nt: TGTGCCAGCAGTAACAGGGCGGGCGCGGGGGAGCAGTACTTC; cdr3_aa: CASSNRAGAGEQYF
d_call: TRBD2; v_call: TRBV11-3; clone_size: NA; j_call: TRBJ2-1; cdr3_nt: TGTGCCAGCAGCCCCCGGACTAGCGGGAGGGCCCGATTGTACAATGAGCAGTTCTTC; cdr3_aa: CASSPRTSGRARLYNEQFF
d_call: NA; v_call: TRBV6-6; clone_size: NA; j_call: TRBJ2-7; cdr3_nt: TGTGCCAGCAGCCTGGACTACTCCTACGAGCAGTACTTC; cdr3_aa: CASSLDYSYEQYF
d_call: TRBD1; v_call: TRBV18; clone_size: NA; j_call: TRBJ1-6; cdr3_nt: TGTGCCAGCTCACCAGGACAGGACAACTCACCCCTCCACTTT; cdr3_aa: CASSPGQDNSPLHF
d_call: TRBD1; v_call: TRBV15; clone_size: once; j_call: TRBJ1-2; cdr3_nt: TGTGCCACCAGCAGAGATAAACAGGGGGCGGGATCGGGCGGCTACACCTTC; cdr3_aa: CATSRDKQGAGSGGYTF
d_call: NA; v_call: TRBV4-3; clone_size: NA; j_call: TRBJ2-7; cdr3_nt: TGCGCCAGCAGCCAAGATTTTTTGGCGGGATCCTACGAGCAGTACTTC; cdr3_aa: CASSQDFLAGSYEQYF
d_call: TRBD1; v_call: TRBV19; clone_size: few; j_call: TRBJ2-3; cdr3_nt: TGTGCCAGTATCGAGGGGGCAGTTTATACGCAGTATTTT; cdr3_aa: CASIEGAVYTQYF
d_call: NA; v_call: TRBV11-2; clone_size: NA; j_call: TRBJ1-1; cdr3_nt: TGTGCCAGCAGCTTCAGGGGCCTCTTGAACACTGAAGCTTTCTTT; cdr3_aa: CASSFRGLLNTEAFF
d_call: NA; v_call: TRBV19; clone_size: few; j_call: TRBJ1-5; cdr3_nt: TGTGCCAGTAGTATAGAGGGGTATCAGCCCCAGCATTTT; cdr3_aa: CASSIEGYQPQHF
d_call: NA; v_call: TRBV5-1; clone_size: NA; j_call: TRBJ1-3; cdr3_nt: TGCGCCAGCAGCATGGGGGGACCATCGGACACCATATATTTT; cdr3_aa: CASSMGGPSDTIYF
d_call: TRBD2; v_call: TRBV9; clone_size: once; j_call: TRBJ2-1; cdr3_nt: TGTGCCAGCAGCTTCCCTAGCGGGGGGATGAATGAGCAGTTCTTC; cdr3_aa: CASSFPSGGMNEQFF
d_call: TRBD1; v_call: TRBV7-2; clone_size: NA; j_call: TRBJ2-3; cdr3_nt: TGTGCCAGCAGCGCGAGACAGGGGGGATCAACAGATACGCAGTATTTT; cdr3_aa: CASSARQGGSTDTQYF
d_call: NA; v_call: TRBV4-3; clone_size: NA; j_call: TRBJ1-4; cdr3_nt: TGCGCCAGCAGCCAAGCGGGCAAATATGAAAAACTGTTTTTT; cdr3_aa: CASSQAGKYEKLFF
d_call: NA; v_call: TRBV30; clone_size: many; j_call: TRBJ1-3; cdr3_nt: TGTGCCTGGAGTGTAGACTGGACGGTTGGAAACACCATATATTTT; cdr3_aa: CAWSVDWTVGNTIYF
d_call: TRBD1; v_call: TRBV30; clone_size: NA; j_call: TRBJ1-2; cdr3_nt: TGTGCCTGGGCGGGACAGATGAACTATGGCTACACCTTC; cdr3_aa: CAWAGQMNYGYTF
d_call: NA; v_call: TRBV6-1; clone_size: NA; j_call: TRBJ2-3; cdr3_nt: TGTGCCAGCAAGGACGGGCTGGGCACAGATACGCAGTATTTT; cdr3_aa: CASKDGLGTDTQYF
d_call: NA; v_call: TRBV30; clone_size: NA; j_call: TRBJ1-4; cdr3_nt: TGTGCCTGGAGACAACGGGTGAATGAAAAACTGTTTTTT; cdr3_aa: CAWRQRVNEKLFF
d_call: NA; v_call: TRBV6-1; clone_size: NA; j_call: TRBJ1-3; cdr3_nt: TGTGCCAGCAGTGCCCGGGGGGACTCTGGAAACACCATATATTTT; cdr3_aa: CASSARGDSGNTIYF
d_call: TRBD1; v_call: TRBV6-5; clone_size: NA; j_call: TRBJ2-7; cdr3_nt: TGTGCCAGCAGACGGACAGGGGGCGACGAGCAGTACTTC; cdr3_aa: CASRRTGGDEQYF
d_call: TRBD2; v_call: TRBV27; clone_size: NA; j_call: TRBJ2-3; cdr3_nt: TGTGCCAGCAGTCCCCGGGGGGGCTCTAGCACAGATACGCAGTATTTT; cdr3_aa: CASSPRGGSSTDTQYF
d_call: TRBD1; v_call: TRBV10-3; clone_size: NA; j_call: TRBJ2-1; cdr3_nt: TGTGCCATCAGCCTGGGACAGGGAATGGATGAGCAGTTCTTC; cdr3_aa: CAISLGQGMDEQFF
d_call: TRBD1; v_call: TRBV19; clone_size: NA; j_call: TRBJ2-3; cdr3_nt: TGTGCCAGTAGCTCCAGGGGGCGATGGGGACGAGATACGCAGTATTTT; cdr3_aa: CASSSRGRWGRDTQYF
d_call: NA; v_call: TRBV19; clone_size: NA; j_call: TRBJ1-5; cdr3_nt: TGTGCCAGTAGTAGGGGTCTAGGTCAGCCCCAGCATTTT; cdr3_aa: CASSRGLGQPQHF
d_call: TRBD1; v_call: TRBV7-2; clone_size: NA; j_call: TRBJ1-6; cdr3_nt: TGTGCCAGCAGCTTGGGACAGGAAAATTCACCCCTCCACTTT; cdr3_aa: CASSLGQENSPLHF
d_call: NA; v_call: TRBV7-2; clone_size: once; j_call: TRBJ2-5; cdr3_nt: TGTGCCAGCAGCTATCCAGGGACCCAGTACTTC; cdr3_aa: CASSYPGTQYF
d_call: NA; v_call: TRBV2; clone_size: once; j_call: TRBJ1-1; cdr3_nt: TGTGCCAGCATAAGACAGATGAACACTGAAGCTTTCTTT; cdr3_aa: CASIRQMNTEAFF
d_call: NA; v_call: TRBV29-1; clone_size: NA; j_call: TRBJ2-2; cdr3_nt: TGCAGCGTCCCAACCCGCAGCGATACCGGGGAGCTGTTTTTT; cdr3_aa: CSVPTRSDTGELFF
d_call: TRBD2; v_call: TRBV18; clone_size: NA; j_call: TRBJ2-7; cdr3_nt: TGTGCCAGCTGTAGCCGGGGGGGCTCCTACGAGCAGTACTTC; cdr3_aa: CASCSRGGSYEQYF
d_call: NA; v_call: TRBV7-2; clone_size: NA; j_call: TRBJ1-4; cdr3_nt: TGTGCCAGCAGCTTAATGCAACGCGGGCAGACCGTAAAACTGTTTTTT; cdr3_aa: CASSLMQRGQTVKLFF
d_call: TRBD1; v_call: TRBV7-2; clone_size: few; j_call: TRBJ1-2; cdr3_nt: TGTGCCAGCAGCTTTGACAGGGTTGGCTACACCTTC; cdr3_aa: CASSFDRVGYTF
d_call: NA; v_call: TRBV29-1; clone_size: NA; j_call: TRBJ2-1; cdr3_nt: TGCAGCGCTGGATGGAGAAAAACCTCCTACAATGAGCAGTTCTTC; cdr3_aa: CSAGWRKTSYNEQFF
d_call: NA; v_call: TRBV2; clone_size: NA; j_call: TRBJ1-1; cdr3_nt: TGTGCCAGCAGTGAGTTCGAGATGAACACTGAAGCTTTCTTT; cdr3_aa: CASSEFEMNTEAFF
d_call: NA; v_call: TRBV7-2; clone_size: NA; j_call: TRBJ1-1; cdr3_nt: TGTGCCAGCAGCCCCCACTGGGGGGCTAACACTGAAGCTTTCTTT; cdr3_aa: CASSPHWGANTEAFF